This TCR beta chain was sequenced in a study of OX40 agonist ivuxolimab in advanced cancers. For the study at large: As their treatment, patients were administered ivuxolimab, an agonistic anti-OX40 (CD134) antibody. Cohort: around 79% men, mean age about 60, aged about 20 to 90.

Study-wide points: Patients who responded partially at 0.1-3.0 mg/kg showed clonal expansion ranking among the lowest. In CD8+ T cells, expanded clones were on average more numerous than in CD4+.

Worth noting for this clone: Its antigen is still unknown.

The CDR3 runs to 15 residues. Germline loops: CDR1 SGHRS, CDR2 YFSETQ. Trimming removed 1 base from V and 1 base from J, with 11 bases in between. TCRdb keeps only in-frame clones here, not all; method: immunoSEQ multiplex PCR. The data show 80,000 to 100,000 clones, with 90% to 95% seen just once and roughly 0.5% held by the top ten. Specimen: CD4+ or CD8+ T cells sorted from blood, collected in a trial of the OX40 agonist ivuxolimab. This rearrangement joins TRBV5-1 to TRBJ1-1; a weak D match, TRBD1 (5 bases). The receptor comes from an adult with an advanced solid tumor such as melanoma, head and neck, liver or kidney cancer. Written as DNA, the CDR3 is TGCGCCAGCAGCTTGAGTGCCAGGGCGAACACTGAAGCTTTCTTT. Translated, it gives CASSLSARANTEAFF. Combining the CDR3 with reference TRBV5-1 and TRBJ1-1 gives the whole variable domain KAGVTQTPRYLIKTRGQQVTLSCSPISGHRSVSWYQQTPGQGLQFLFEYFSETQRNKGNFPGRFSGRQFSNSRSEMNVSTLELGDSALYLCASSLSARANTEAFFGQGTRLTVV.